Described below is a single T cell receptor beta chain sequence and its context. Its specificity is unknown. The data derive from a study of cytomegalovirus exposure and HLA in healthy donors. Turning to the study itself: HLA-typed donors contributed approximately 86 million unique TCRs, which were held in an early data release.

The PCR had 60 Vbeta and 13 Jbeta primers. Using immunoSEQ multiplex PCR, the repertoire was profiled, and TCRdb retains in-frame clones only, with some absent. The sample holds a few hundred thousand clones; about 82% are singletons and the top ten take 2.9%. Overall study findings and caveats: The classifier was said to identify cytomegalovirus status with high specificity and sensitivity.

The TCR comes from a man aged 25 to 40 in good health and CMV-seronegative. The sample was PBMCs.

The CDR3: CASTPDAGRHYGYTF. CDR3 DNA sequence: TGTGCCAGCACCCCCGACGCGGGGAGACACTATGGCTACACCTTC. V usage is TRBV7-9 and J usage is TRBJ1-2; D call uncertain. CDR3 length equals 15 residues. The germline V gene encodes CDR1 SEHNR and CDR2 FQNEAQ (reference sequence). Trimming removed 7 bases at V and 3 bases at J, with 18 bases between.